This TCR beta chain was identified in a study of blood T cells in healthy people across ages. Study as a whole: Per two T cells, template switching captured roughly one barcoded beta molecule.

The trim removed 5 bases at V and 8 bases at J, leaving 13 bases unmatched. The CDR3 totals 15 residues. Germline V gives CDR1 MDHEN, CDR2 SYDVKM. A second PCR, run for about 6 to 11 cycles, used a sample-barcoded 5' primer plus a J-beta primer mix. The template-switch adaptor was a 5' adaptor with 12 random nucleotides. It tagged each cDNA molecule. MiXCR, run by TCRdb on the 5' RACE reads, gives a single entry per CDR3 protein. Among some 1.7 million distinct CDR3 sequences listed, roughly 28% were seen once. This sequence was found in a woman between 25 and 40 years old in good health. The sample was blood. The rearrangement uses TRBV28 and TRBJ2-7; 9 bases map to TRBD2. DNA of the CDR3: TGTGCCAGCAGTCCCCTACGGCTAGCGGGGATCAAGCAGTACTTC. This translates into CASSPLRLAGIKQYF. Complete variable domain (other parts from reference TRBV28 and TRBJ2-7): DVKVTQSSRYLVKRTGEKVFLECVQDMDHENMFWYRQDPGLGLRLIYFSYDVKMKEKGDIPEGYSVSREKKERFSLILESASTNQTSMYLCASSPLRLAGIKQYFGPGTRLTVT.